This T cell receptor beta chain stems from a study of long-term antiretroviral therapy in people with HIV. Findings and limits, study-wide: Against controls, HIV repertoires showed narrower ranges of CDR3 length. Diversity increased after ART yet remained lower than in transplant donor controls.

CDR3 length: 12 residues. Germline V gives CDR1 SNHLY, CDR2 FYNNEI. V lost 6 bases and J 8 bases, leaving 11 bases between the germline ends. Run at survey level, the immunoSEQ assay was version v3.0. Using immunoSEQ multiplex PCR, the repertoire was profiled, and TCRdb retains in-frame clones only, with some absent. The top ten clones hold 8.1% of a sample with some 31,000 clones, approximately 95% of them seen once. Points on this clone: As yet, its antigen is unknown.

This clonotype was sampled from a man aged 25 to 40 with HIV. The sample consisted of unsorted PBMCs, taken 5.3 years after starting antiretroviral therapy. The chain is built from TRBV2 and TRBJ2-1; unclear D gene. CDR3 bases: TGTGCCAGCAGCGGGTTTTTGGATGAGCAGTTCTTC. Translating gives CASSGFLDEQFF.